One and the same sample provided the 8 T cell receptor beta chains below, sequenced in a study of T cell responses to AZD1222 COVID-19 vaccine. Profiling relied on immunoSEQ multiplex PCR, and the TCRdb table lists in-frame clones only, not all of them. The table has some 120,000 clones, about 90% seen once. Material: peripheral blood, obtained on day 0 of AZD1222 vaccination. These receptors originate from an adult in good health.

The J gene is TRBJ1-2, the V gene TRBV6-5; D gene unclear. The length of the CDR3 is 15 residues. CDR1 is MNHEY, CDR2 SVGAGI, per germline. V lost 5 bases, J lost 4 bases, and 17 bases lay in between. The CDR3 nucleotides read TGTGCCAGCAGTAGTCCGACACGGTCTCTCTATGGCTACACCTTC. This encodes CASSSPTRSLYGYTF.

J is TRBJ1-2 and V is TRBV28; D gene ambiguous. This CDR3 is built from 13 residues. V lost 5 bases and J 6 bases, leaving 13 bases between the germline ends. Per germline, CDR1 MDHEN and CDR2 SYDVKM. This CDR3 is CASSPRARDGYTF. The DNA of the CDR3 is TGTGCCAGCAGTCCCCGGGCTCGTGATGGCTACACCTTC.

The chain couples TRBV5-8 to TRBJ1-6; D gene uncertain. Trimming shortened V by 2 bases and J by 5 bases, and 17 bases separated the two germline ends. CDR1 SGHTS and CDR2 YDEGEE come from the germline V gene. This CDR3 has 17 residues. The CDR3 region has the DNA TGTGCCAGCAGCTTTGTGACACCAGATATACATAATTCACCCCTCCACTTT. It codes for CASSFVTPDIHNSPLHF.

The rearrangement links TRBV19 to TRBJ1-1, with TRBD1 as a possible D gene (6 bases). Germline V lookup: CDR1 LNHDA, CDR2 SQIVND (reference sequence). Trimming cost V 7 bases and J 4 bases, with 16 bases left between them. This CDR3 region has 14 residues. As DNA, the CDR3 is TGTGCCAGTACCCAATACAGGGATGGCACTGAAGCTTTCTTT. It specifies CASTQYRDGTEAFF.

The chain carries TRBV27 and TRBJ1-6, with no clear D. There are 15 residues in the CDR3. Deletions cut 3 bases from V and 8 bases from J, with 14 bases between. Germline lookup yields CDR1 MNHEY and CDR2 SMNVEV (reference sequence). As DNA, the CDR3 is TGTGCCAGCAGTTTCGGACGGGGTGGCGATTCACCCCTCCACTTT. As protein: CASSFGRGGDSPLHF.

The V and J genes are TRBV18 and TRBJ2-6; tentative D call: TRBD2 (5 bases). Germline-derived CDR1 and CDR2 are KGHSH and LQKENI. V was cut by 4 bases and J by 2 bases, with 9 bases left in between. The CDR3 loop spans 15 amino acids. CDR3 loop: CASSLREAGANVLTF. CDR3 DNA sequence: TGTGCCAGCTCACTCCGGGAAGCTGGGGCCAACGTCCTGACTTTC.

The rearrangement links TRBV29-1 to TRBJ1-1; D is undetermined. V shed 2 bases and J shed 9 bases, with 10 bases lying between them. CDR1 and CDR2 from the germline V gene are SQVTM and ANQGSEA. CDR3 length: 11 residues. DNA of the CDR3: TGCAGCGTTGAACTGGCTAACCAAGCTTTCTTT. Amino acid sequence: CSVELANQAFF.

V usage is TRBV6-1 and J usage is TRBJ1-2; possible D gene TRBD1, 5 bases. There are 13 residues in the CDR3. Deletions cut 1 base from V and 4 bases from J, with 7 bases between. The V gene's germline CDR1 is MNHNS and CDR2 SASEGT. CDR3 loop: CASSEGGLYGYTF. CDR3 bases: TGTGCCAGCAGTGAAGGGGGCCTCTATGGCTACACCTTC.